Listed here is a single T cell receptor (beta chain). The sample originates from a study of blood T cell repertoires in COVID-19. Across the study: Whether acute or convalescent, the COVID-19 samples came from the United States, Italy and Spain.

This table comes from immunoSEQ multiplex PCR, and its TCRdb copy is limited to in-frame clones, with some not included. The sample has 84,000 or so clones, over 75% seen once. This CDR3 is built from 13 residues. The ends lost 6 bases at V and 2 bases at J; junction bases unmatched: 3. From germline, CDR1 is KGHSH and CDR2 LQKENI. Sequencing used peripheral blood. This TCR came from a human donor in a cohort sampled during active COVID-19. The chain has TRBV18 and TRBJ1-2; 7 bases fit TRBD1. CDR3 in amino acids: CASSPGQNYGYTF. Here the CDR3 DNA reads TGTGCCAGCTCGCCGGGACAGAACTATGGCTACACCTTC.